This T cell receptor (beta chain) was sequenced for a study of cytomegalovirus exposure and HLA in healthy donors listed by TCRdb under 2017. Regarding the research as a whole: An earlier analysis of fewer than 750 of the donors reported about 300 Gb of sequence data and about 120 million unique TCR beta sequences obtained from approximately 180 million T cells. Roughly 300 gigabases of sequencing data and tens of millions of unique TCR sequences were included in an early release covering 500 to 750 HLA-typed donors. Of the 350 to 400 genotyped donors, about 80% fell in the genetic ancestry cluster associated with self-reported Caucasian donors. The study was designed to test whether signatures of past pathogen exposure could be identified by cataloging public T cell receptors. Using immunosequencing, the study profiled T cell repertoires from about 650 subjects and related those repertoires to cytomegalovirus serostatus. A separate validation cohort of approximately 120 different subjects was used in addition to the roughly 670-subject first cohort. To predict cytomegalovirus infection status, the study combined high-throughput TCR immunosequencing, statistical association of individual TCRs with disease status, and machine learning. In a later analysis, previously published TCR beta repertoires from fewer than 750 donors were re-analyzed and high-resolution HLA genotyping was added so that TCR occurrence patterns could be studied. Rather than using new phenotypic data, the later analysis identified candidate immune exposures from TCR beta sequences and from how often those sequences occurred across donors. In an earlier analysis of 500 to 650 of the donors, high-throughput TCR beta sequencing was used to judge whether each TCR beta V gene segment behaved as functional or pseudogenic. Donor age, sex, ethnicity and CMV serostatus were collected together with the repertoire data. A later genetic analysis used genome-wide SNP genotypes for about three fifths of the 666 donors, treating that subset as a discovery cohort. Every repertoire in the discovery cohort had been generated on one and the same sequencing platform. Both class I and class II loci were covered by HLA typing, at four-digit resolution. Typing coverage differed by locus: A, B, C, DRB1 and DQB1 were typed in about 620-630 donors, DQA1 in 522, DPA1 in around 600, and DPB1 in 400 to 490. Five DR-DQ haplotypes were treated as single units for association and clustering because of strong linkage in the cohort. Across around 400 genotyped donors of the cohort, an average of about 240,000 unique TCR beta nucleotide sequences per donor were sequenced, and around 20% of those sequences were non-productive. The study at large found these results: At a false discovery rate of 0.05, a later analysis linked under 20,000 TCR beta sequences to specific HLA alleles. Broadly in line with IMGT annotations, most TCR beta V segments showed up in productive rearrangements about 90% or about 30% of the time in an earlier analysis of roughly 590 of the donors. In a later analysis, HLA-associated TCR beta chains showed more clonal expansion and lower generation probabilities than non-associated chains that were equally common. Assigning TCR associations to individual alleles was difficult when HLA alleles, especially DR and DQ, strongly co-occurred. V-gene and J-gene trimming of TCR beta chains was associated with a missense DCLRE1C variant in a later genetic analysis, and the association was replicated in an independent cohort. A few of the identified cytomegalovirus-associated TCR beta chains were confirmed in vitro to be specific for cytomegalovirus antigens. In both the original and validation cohorts, the classifier was reported to diagnose cytomegalovirus status with high specificity and sensitivity. While some public TCRs were present in many individuals, most TCR sequences turned up only very rarely across donors. A later analysis found that TCR association rates varied across HLA loci, with DRB1 alleles showing the most associated TCRs and HLA-C alleles the fewest. A later genetic analysis reported fewer N-insertions in productive TCRs among donors in an Asian-associated ancestry cluster than the approximately 700-donor mean. Because some donors lacked HLA typing at each locus, the association tests relied only on the typed subset. In this cohort, only TCR beta chains were sequenced, and detectable features were limited by the absence of alpha or paired-chain data. The authors suggested that the approach could potentially be generalized to other disease states and immunological phenotypes. Some IMGT-functional V segments, including TRBV6-2 and TRBV6-3, could not be told apart with the 87-base-pair reads, so those segments were excluded. The presence/absence analyses assumed that sequencing depth was roughly uniform across donors, and that assumption may not be true. The study listed 150 to 200 TCR beta chains as associated with cytomegalovirus. For the cohort, immune exposure information was limited to CMV serostatus. Because counts were too low, 15 or so rarely observed V segments, including chromosome 9 orphons, were excluded from the earlier analysis of under 650 of the donors. A cluster of highly shared sequence variants was judged likely to represent a technical artifact of the sequencing pipeline. A further reported finding was that TCR beta sequences accurately predicted the HLA-A and HLA-B alleles for most subjects in the first cohort. According to a later analysis, parvovirus B19, influenza, CMV and Epstein-Barr virus appeared linked to several top co-occurrence clusters. Correlated functional status among segregating V segments might reflect linkage disequilibrium, but an unknown experimental factor could not be ruled out. Most CMV-associated TCR beta chains appeared to be HLA-restricted in a later analysis, and the HLA associations seemed to be driven largely by CMV exposure.

The cohort consisted of 670 or so healthy bone marrow donors. Cohort members were all nominally healthy when sampled, although unrecorded immune exposures were likely present. CMV serostatus was positive for about 270 and negative for about half of the 666 cohort members, and was not recorded for this donor. A peripheral blood sample was collected from each donor, and TCR beta sequencing was performed on peripheral blood mononuclear cells. Genomic DNA was extracted from the blood cell samples with the Qiagen DNeasy Blood Extraction Kit. V was cut back by 0 bases and J by 2 bases, leaving a gap of 14 bases between them. There are 17 amino acids in the CDR3, from cysteine to phenylalanine inclusive. Only CDR3 DNA is held: 51 bases, read in frame from base 1. As encoded in the germline V gene, CDR1 is LGHNA while CDR2 is YSLEER. Libraries came from the immunoSEQ multiplex PCR assay. For the multiplex PCR, a mixture combining 60 forward primers for TCR Vbeta segments and 13 reverse primers for TCR Jbeta segments was used. Amplification of the CDR3 region of rearranged TCR beta genes was performed with a multiplex PCR assay on genomic DNA. The Illumina HiSeq System was used to sequence the amplified TCR beta libraries as 87-base-pair reads. The original pipeline was this. In a later analysis, some 80 million unique TCR beta chains were counted across the roughly 670 repertoires, and roughly 11 million of these chains were shared by at least two donors. Raw reads were error-corrected and collapsed into unique sequences by a nearest-neighbor algorithm in which closely related sequences were merged to remove PCR and sequencing errors. To assign V, D and J gene segments, CDR3 sequences were aligned to IMGT reference sequences. For a sequence to be retained, a match of at least six nucleotides was required to both a V gene segment and a J gene segment. Rearrangements were called productive when the CDR3 lacked stop codons and stayed in frame with V and J; all others were non-productive. CDR3 was defined by IMGT convention, running from the second conserved V-encoded cysteine to the conserved J-encoded phenylalanine. In an earlier analysis of approximately 500 of the donors, sequences lacking an unambiguous match to a single V gene segment were excluded. An earlier analysis of 587 of the donors classified V segments as functional when productive rearrangements were above 56.7% and as segregating when the standard deviation between donors was above 5%. A statistical classification framework was developed to diagnose cytomegalovirus status using the catalog of TCR beta chain sequences. A later analysis assigned V and J genes by comparing TCR nucleotide sequences with IMGT/GENE-DB human TR gene sequences. A later analysis assigned CDR3 sequences and most-parsimonious VDJ recombination scenarios with the TCRdist pipeline. In a later analysis, each TCR beta chain was defined by its CDR3 amino acid sequence together with its V-gene family, and reads lacking a unique V-gene family were excluded. In a later analysis, around 650 highly shared, low-generation-probability nucleotide sequences were removed to address suspected cross-contamination and a sequencing artifact. A later analysis calculated a clonal expansion index for each public chain from normalized within-repertoire ranks of inferred template counts. In a later analysis, generation probabilities were computed with a VDJ recombination model fitted to out-of-frame rearrangements, and the resulting probabilities were checked against IGoR. A later analysis scored TCR-TCR, TCR-HLA and TCR-CMV co-occurrence with hypergeometric tests, applying a repertoire-size bias correction to TCR pairs. To estimate false discovery rates, a later analysis permuted the HLA or CMV assignments 20 times. In a later analysis, co-occurring TCRs were grouped with DBSCAN, and TCRdist sequence similarity was added when clustering was performed within HLA-allele-positive subsets. For co-occurrence clustering, repertoires with fewer than 30,000 or more than 120,000 public chains were excluded, along with a handful of repertoires with anomalous nucleotide sharing. TCRdb obtained this table from immuneACCESS and retained in-frame rearrangements with V and J assigned. These tables miss some clones; where compared with another copy, unresolved V genes account for less than half of the shortfall, and the remainder is unexplained. The V and J calls and clone size come from that table; D and trimming were worked out from the DNA. This sample comprises some 56,000 clones, 50% to 70% of them detected only once. The ten largest clones capture about 10% of the sample.

This clone was recorded a few times. Its target antigen remains unknown. No qualities accompany the bases; no much larger clone lies one base away. Sequenced sample: PBMCs. The sequence is built from TRBV4-3 and TRBJ2-4; the D segment could be TRBD1, given 6 matching bases. The origin of this receptor is a human donor in good health. CDR3 sequence: CASSQDRGGHPKNIQYF. The DNA reads as follows: TGCGCCAGCAGCCAAGATAGAGGGGGTCACCCCAAAAACATTCAGTACTTC.